Listed here is a single TCR beta chain. The antigen is not known. Sequencing libraries made from TCR beta cDNA carried unique molecular identifiers. TCRdb re-derived calls from the PCR reads in MiXCR, one entry per CDR3 protein. The data contain hundreds of thousands of distinct CDR3 sequences, 25% to 30% of them singletons. The sample belongs to a study of post-analysis software for immune sequencing data. Study-wide findings and caveats: Patients carried a few TRBV segments more frequently than controls did, and TRBV5-6, TRBV5-1 and TRBV20-1 were among them.

This CDR3 has 15 amino acids. The germline V gene encodes CDR1 SGHRS and CDR2 YFSETQ. Trimming shortened V by 2 bases and J by 3 bases, and 14 bases separated the two germline ends. V usage is TRBV5-1 and J usage is TRBJ1-2; D is unclear. Sequenced input: blood. The TCR was taken from a girl aged 10 to 17 with multiple sclerosis. The CDR3 loop is CASSLSTGSHYGYTF. The CDR3 bases are TGCGCCAGCAGCTTAAGTACCGGGTCGCACTATGGCTACACCTTC.